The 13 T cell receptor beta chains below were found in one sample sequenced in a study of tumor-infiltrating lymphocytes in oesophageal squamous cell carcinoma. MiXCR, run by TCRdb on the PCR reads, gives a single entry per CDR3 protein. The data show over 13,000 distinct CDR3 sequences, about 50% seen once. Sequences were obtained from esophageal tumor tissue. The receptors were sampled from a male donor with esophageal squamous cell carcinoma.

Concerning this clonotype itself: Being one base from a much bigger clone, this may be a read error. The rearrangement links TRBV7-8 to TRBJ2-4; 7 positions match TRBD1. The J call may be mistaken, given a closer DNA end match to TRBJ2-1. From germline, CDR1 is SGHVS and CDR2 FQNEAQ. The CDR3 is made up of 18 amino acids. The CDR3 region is CASSLALGDSLAKNIQFF. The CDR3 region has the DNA TGTGCCAGCAGCTTAGCGCTGGGGGACAGCCTAGCCAAAAACATTCAGTTCTTC.

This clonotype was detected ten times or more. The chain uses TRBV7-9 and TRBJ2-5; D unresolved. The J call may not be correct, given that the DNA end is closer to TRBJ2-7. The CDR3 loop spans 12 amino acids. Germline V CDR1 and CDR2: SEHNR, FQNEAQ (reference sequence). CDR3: CASSFKAYEQYF. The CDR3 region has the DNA TGTGCCAGCAGCTTTAAAGCCTACGAGCAGTACTTC.

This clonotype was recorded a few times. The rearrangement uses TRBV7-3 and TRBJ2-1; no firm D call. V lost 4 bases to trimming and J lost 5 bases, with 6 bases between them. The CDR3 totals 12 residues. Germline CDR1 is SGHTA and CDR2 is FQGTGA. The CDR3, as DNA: TGTGCCAGCAGCTCAACTCACAATGAGCAGTTCTTC. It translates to CASSSTHNEQFF.

Here the CDR3 DNA reads TGTGCCAGCAGCCCCTCGGAGAGCTCTGGGGCCAACGTCCTGACTTTC. Its translation is CASSPSESSGANVLTF. The chain uses TRBV7-3 and TRBJ2-6; no reliable D call. V was cut by 5 bases and J by 0 bases, with 11 bases left in between. Germline CDR1 SGHTA, CDR2 FQGTGA. The CDR3 covers 16 residues.

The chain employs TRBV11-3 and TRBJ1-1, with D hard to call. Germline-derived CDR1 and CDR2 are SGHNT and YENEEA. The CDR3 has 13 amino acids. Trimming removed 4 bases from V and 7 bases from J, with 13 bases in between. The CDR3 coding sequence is TGTGCCAGCAGCTCTACGATGGTTGGTGAAGCTTTCTTT. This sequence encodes CASSSTMVGEAFF.

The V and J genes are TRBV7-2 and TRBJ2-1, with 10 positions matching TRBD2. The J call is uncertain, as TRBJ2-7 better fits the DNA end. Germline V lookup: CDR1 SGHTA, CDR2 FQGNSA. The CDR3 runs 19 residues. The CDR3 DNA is TGTGCCAGCAGCCATCCCCGTTCTAGCGGGAGTGATTCCTACAATGAGCAGTACTTC. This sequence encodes CASSHPRSSGSDSYNEQYF.

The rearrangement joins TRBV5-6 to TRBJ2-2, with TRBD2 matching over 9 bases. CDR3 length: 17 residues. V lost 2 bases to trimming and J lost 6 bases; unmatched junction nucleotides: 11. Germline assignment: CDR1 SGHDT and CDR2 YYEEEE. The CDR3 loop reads CASSFGFSGSSAGELFF. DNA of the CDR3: TGTGCCAGCAGCTTTGGGTTTAGCGGGAGTTCGGCCGGGGAGCTGTTTTTT.

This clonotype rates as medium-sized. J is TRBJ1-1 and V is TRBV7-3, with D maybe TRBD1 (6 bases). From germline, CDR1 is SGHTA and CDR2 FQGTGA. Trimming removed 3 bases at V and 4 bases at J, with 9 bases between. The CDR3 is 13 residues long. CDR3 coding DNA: TGTGCCAGCAGCTTTGAAGGGGGCACTGAAGCTTTCTTT. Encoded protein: CASSFEGGTEAFF.

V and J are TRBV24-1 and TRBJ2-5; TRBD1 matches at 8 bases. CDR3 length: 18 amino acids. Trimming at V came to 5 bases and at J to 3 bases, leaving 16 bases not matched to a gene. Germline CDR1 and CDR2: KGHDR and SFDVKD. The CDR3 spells CATSALLRQGTEKETQYF. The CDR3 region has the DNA TGTGCCACCAGTGCCTTACTTCGACAGGGGACCGAAAAAGAGACCCAGTACTTC.

Here the CDR3 DNA reads TGTGCCAGCAGCCACCGGACTAGCGGGTCGGGTGAGCAGTTCTTC. Protein product: CASSHRTSGSGEQFF. The chain has TRBV7-2 and TRBJ1-1; TRBD2 agrees at 11 bases. The DNA end is more similar to TRBJ2-1, so the J call may be wrong. Germline lookup yields CDR1 SGHTA and CDR2 FQGNSA. This CDR3 has 15 residues.

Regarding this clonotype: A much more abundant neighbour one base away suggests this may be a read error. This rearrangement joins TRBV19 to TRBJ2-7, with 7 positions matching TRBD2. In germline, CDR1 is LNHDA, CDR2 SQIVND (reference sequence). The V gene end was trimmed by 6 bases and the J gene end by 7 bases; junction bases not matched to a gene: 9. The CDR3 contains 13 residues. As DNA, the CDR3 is TGTGCCAGTAGCGGGAGGTCCTACAATGAGCAGTACTTC. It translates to CASSGRSYNEQYF.

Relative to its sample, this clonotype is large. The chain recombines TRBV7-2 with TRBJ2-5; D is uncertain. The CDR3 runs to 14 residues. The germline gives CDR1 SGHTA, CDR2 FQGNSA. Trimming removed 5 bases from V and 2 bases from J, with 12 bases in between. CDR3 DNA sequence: TGTGCCAGCAGCCGTAGACTCTCTCAAGAGACCCAGTACTTC. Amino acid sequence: CASSRRLSQETQYF.

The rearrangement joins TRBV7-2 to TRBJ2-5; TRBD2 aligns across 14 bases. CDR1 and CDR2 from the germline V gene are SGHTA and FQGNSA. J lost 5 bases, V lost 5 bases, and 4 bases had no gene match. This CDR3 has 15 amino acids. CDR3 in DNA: TGTGCCAGCAGCCCGACTAGCGGGAGGGCGGAGACCCAGTACTTC. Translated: CASSPTSGRAETQYF.